Detailed here is one T cell receptor beta chain. This record belongs to a study of T cell repertoires in urothelial bladder cancer. Turning to the study itself: Of 11 to 12 resected lesions, a few were cT2 or greater.

Sequencing was performed with immunoSEQ multiplex PCR; in TCRdb, only in-frame clones are kept and a portion is missing. The repertoire holds fewer than 14,000 clones, with around two thirds as singletons. The germline V gene encodes CDR1 SQVTM and CDR2 ANQGSEA. The CDR3 is made up of 11 amino acids. The V and J ends lost 4 bases and 6 bases respectively, with 10 bases between them. The receptor comes from a human donor with a benign inflammatory bladder lesion. The genes are TRBV29-1 and TRBJ2-7; no firm D call. The sequencing sample was made of tumor-infiltrating cells from bladder cancer. CDR3 nucleotides: TGCAGCGTTGGGATGGTTAGCGAGCAGTACTTC. Translating it yields CSVGMVSEQYF.